This T cell receptor (beta chain) was captured in a study of regulatory T cells in long-lasting Graves disease. Whole-study results and caveats: The study found TRBV28, TRBJ1-2 and TRBJ2-5 favored in persistent disease.

Combining iRepertoire HTBI primers with Arm-PCR of CDR3 regions, the authors built TCR beta libraries. TCRdb recomputed calls from the multiplex PCR reads with MiXCR, one row per CDR3 protein. The sample has around 450,000 distinct CDR3 sequences, 15% seen once. Time point specified: newly diagnosed GD, antithyroid drugs for less than 3 months. PBMC RNA was the source of the TCR library. The germline V gene encodes CDR1 SGHVS and CDR2 FNYEAQ. Trimming removed 6 bases at V and 1 base at J, with 18 bases between. The CDR3 spans 17 residues. This clonotype was detected only a few times. Antigen unknown. These same records also appear under a second study, on T cells in Graves' hyperthyroidism and ophthalmopathy. That work contributes: Aged 18 to 65, the patients had hyperthyroidism that was newly diagnosed and had lasted under 2 months. A model of 13 V-J features distinguished ophthalmopathy from stable hyperthyroidism.

V usage is TRBV7-6 and J usage is TRBJ2-2; possibly TRBD2 for D (6 bases). The receptor was isolated from a woman aged 40 to 49 with Graves disease. The material was peripheral blood mononuclear cells (PBMCs), obtained at new diagnosis, from a patient treated with antithyroid drugs. The CDR3 sequence is CASRTPLAELNTGELFF. CDR3 coding DNA: TGTGCCAGCAGAACCCCACTAGCCGAATTGAACACCGGGGAGCTGTTTTTT.